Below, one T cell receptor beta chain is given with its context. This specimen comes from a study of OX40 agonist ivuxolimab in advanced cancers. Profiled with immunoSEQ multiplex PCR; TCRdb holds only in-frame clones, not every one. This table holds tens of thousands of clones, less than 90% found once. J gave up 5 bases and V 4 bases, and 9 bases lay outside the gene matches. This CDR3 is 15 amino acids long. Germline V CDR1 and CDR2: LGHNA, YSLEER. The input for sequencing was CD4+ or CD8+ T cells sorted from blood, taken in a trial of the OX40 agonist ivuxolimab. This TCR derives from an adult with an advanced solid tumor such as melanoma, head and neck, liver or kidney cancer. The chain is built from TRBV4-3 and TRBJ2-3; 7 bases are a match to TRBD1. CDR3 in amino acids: CASSLEGAAGDTQYF. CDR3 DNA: TGCGCCAGCAGCCTTGAGGGGGCTGCGGGAGATACGCAGTATTTT.